The 8 T cell receptor beta chains below all came from one sample that was sequenced in a study of blood T cells in healthy people across ages. A second PCR, run for roughly 7 to 12 cycles, used a sample-barcoded 5' primer plus a J-beta primer mix. Each CDR3 protein gets one entry after TCRdb re-called the 5' RACE reads with MiXCR. Seen here are about 800,000 distinct CDR3 sequences, 58% observed once, and the top ten hold 20% to 25%. The specimen sequenced was blood. All receptors come from a man aged 25-40 years in good health.

CDR3 coding DNA: TGTGCCAGCAGTCAAGGTGGCAATCAGCCCCAGCATTTT. Protein: CASSQGGNQPQHF. The genes are TRBV7-9 and TRBJ1-5; D unresolved. Germline CDR1 is SEHNR and CDR2 is FQNEAQ (reference sequence). This CDR3 has 13 amino acids. V was cut by 6 bases and J by 2 bases, with 8 bases left in between.

The rearrangement links TRBV29-1 to TRBJ1-2; tentatively, D is TRBD1 (5 bases). V dropped 0 bases and J dropped 6 bases, with 5 bases sitting between them. The CDR3 is made up of 11 amino acids. Germline V gene lookup returns CDR1 SQVTM and CDR2 ANQGSEA. CDR3 DNA: TGCAGCGTTGAAGACAGGGATGGCTACACCTTC. Translated, it gives CSVEDRDGYTF.

This clonotype was seen at least ten times. The chain recombines TRBV6-4 with TRBJ2-3, with D perhaps TRBD2 (5 bases). Per the germline V gene, CDR1 is MRHNA and CDR2 is SNTAGT. Trimming took off 6 bases at V and 2 bases at J, with 12 bases between the two ends. This CDR3 contains 14 residues. The CDR3 reads CASSQEATTDTQYF. The CDR3 DNA reads TGTGCCAGCAGCCAGGAGGCCACCACAGATACGCAGTATTTT.

V gene TRBV5-6 combines with J gene TRBJ2-1; 7 nucleotides match TRBD1. Germline V CDR1 and CDR2: SGHDT, YYEEEE. This CDR3 spans 14 amino acids. With V trimmed by 0 bases and J by 6 bases, 3 bases remained unmatched. CDR3 sequence (DNA): TGTGCCAGCAGCTTGGCCGACAGGGTCAATGAGCAGTTCTTC. It specifies CASSLADRVNEQFF. Filled out from reference TRBV5-6 and TRBJ2-1, the complete variable domain reads DAGVTQSPTHLIKTRGQQVTLRCSPKSGHDTVSWYQQALGQGPQFIFQYYEEEERQRGNFPDRFSGHQFPNYSSELNVNALLLGDSALYLCASSLADRVNEQFFGPGTRLTVL.

V usage is TRBV5-5 and J usage is TRBJ1-2; D is undetermined. The CDR3 length is 15 residues. Germline lookup yields CDR1 SGHKS and CDR2 YYEKEE (reference sequence). V was trimmed by 0 bases and J by 2 bases, leaving 11 bases between them. CDR3 in DNA: TGTGCCAGCAGCTTGGACCCCTCTGCCAACTATGGCTACACCTTC. Residues: CASSLDPSANYGYTF.

V gene TRBV4-2 combines with J gene TRBJ2-7; D remains unclear. The CDR3 is made up of 15 amino acids. CDR1 is LGHNA, CDR2 YNFKEQ, per germline. Trimming left V 0 bases short and J 3 bases short, with 12 bases between. The CDR3: CASSQDLWTIYEQYF. CDR3 DNA: TGTGCCAGCAGCCAAGATCTCTGGACGATCTACGAGCAGTACTTC.

The V call is TRBV3-1, the J call TRBJ2-1; no clear D. The length of the CDR3 is 14 residues. The germline gives CDR1 LGHDT, CDR2 YNNKEL (reference sequence). The V gene lost 0 bases and the J gene lost 10 bases, with 13 bases spanning the gap. The CDR3: CASSQDQGDREQFF. Here the CDR3 DNA reads TGTGCCAGCAGCCAAGATCAAGGAGACCGCGAGCAGTTCTTC.

J is TRBJ2-3 and V is TRBV30; D gene ambiguous. CDR1 GTSNPN and CDR2 SVGIG come from the germline V gene (reference sequence). V lost 0 bases, J lost 2 bases, and 12 bases lay in between. CDR3 length: 15 amino acids. CDR3 sequence reads: CAWSVPVSFTDTQYF. The CDR3, as DNA: TGTGCCTGGAGTGTACCGGTATCTTTCACAGATACGCAGTATTTT.